This record covers a single T cell receptor beta chain. The sample comes from a study of T cell changes during pregnancy in multiple sclerosis. Trimming took 4 bases from V and 4 from J; bases not matched to a gene: 0. The CDR3 runs 14 residues. Here immunoSEQ multiplex PCR was the method, and the copy in TCRdb shows in-frame clones only, minus some. The data contain under 90,000 clones, about 91% of them singletons. The V and J genes are TRBV23-1 and TRBJ2-1, with TRBD2 identical over 11 bases. TRBV23-1 is an ORF; its function is uncertain. The starting material was peripheral blood, obtained in the second trimester of pregnancy. The TCR was taken from a female donor in good health, enrolled as a control in a pregnancy study. CDR3 nucleotide sequence: TGCGCCAGCAGTCGACTAGCGGGATACAATGAGCAGTTCTTC. It yields the protein CASSRLAGYNEQFF.